This TCR beta chain is from a study of T cell repertoires in cytomegalovirus infection (dated by TCRdb to the late 2010s). Looking at the study overall: Recently identified HLA-C-restricted CMV epitopes, whose presentation resists viral immunomodulation, were targeted by peptide stimulations together with well-studied HLA-B-restricted epitopes. Donor HLA type was relevant to the analysis, as public TCR beta signatures indicated carriage of CMV infection together with the matching HLA type.

Results the study describes overall, beyond this receptor: In both this cohort and an independent roughly 400-donor cohort, the cumulative frequency of public TCR beta family members distinguished carriers of CMV infection plus the relevant HLA type. The ex vivo response was dominated by HLA-C-restricted CMV-specific TCR beta clonotypes, which also provided the single most frequent clonotype in two of eight donors.

The sample was run on an Illumina HiSeq 1500. The raw public reads went through TCRdb reprocessing: fastp at Q25, MiXCR clone calling, in-frame beta chains kept. CDR3 protein sequences are deduplicated, and each keeps its most common genes and DNA. For this sample there are over 120,000 distinct CDR3 sequences; more than 25% appear just once. Of the sample, roughly half is held by the ten largest clones. As to this clonotype: What this receptor recognizes is not known. There are no base qualities to consult, and no much larger clone falls within one base.

CDR1 is given as LNHDA and CDR2 as SQIVND, both from the germline V gene (reference sequence). Including cysteine and phenylalanine, the CDR3 has 14 amino acids. Only the CDR3 portion is preserved as DNA: 42 bases, with reading frame beginning at the first base. The junction shows trimming of 5 bases on V and 3 bases on J, plus 14 bases between the germline ends. Reading the label with the study, this specimen's treatment or condition is: in vitro stimulation with specific CMV peptide epitopes to enrich CMV-specific T cells. Source: CD8+ T cells from cultured PBMCs, taken from culture after CMV antigen stimulation. The chain links TRBV19 with TRBJ2-7, with the D gene call left open. The receptor's source is a human donor in good health (CMV status not recorded). Some clones in this sample may be carry-over from other donors' samples. The base sequence is TGTGCCAGTAGTCCAGGTTGGAGCCTCTACGAGCAGTACTTC. Its translation is CASSPGWSLYEQYF.